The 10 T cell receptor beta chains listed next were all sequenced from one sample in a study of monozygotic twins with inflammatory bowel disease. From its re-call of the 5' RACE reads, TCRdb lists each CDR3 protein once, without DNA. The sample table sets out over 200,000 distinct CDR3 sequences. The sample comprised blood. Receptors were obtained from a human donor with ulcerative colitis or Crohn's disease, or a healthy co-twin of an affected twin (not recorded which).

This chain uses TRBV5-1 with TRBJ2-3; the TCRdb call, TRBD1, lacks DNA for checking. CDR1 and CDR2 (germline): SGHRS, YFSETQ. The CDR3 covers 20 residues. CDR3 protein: CASSLGRGWTSEIMGDTQYF.

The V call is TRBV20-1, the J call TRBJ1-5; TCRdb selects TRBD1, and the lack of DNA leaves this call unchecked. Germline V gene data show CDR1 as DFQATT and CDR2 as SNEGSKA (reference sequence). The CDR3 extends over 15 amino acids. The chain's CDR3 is CSANTDRLYNQPQHF.

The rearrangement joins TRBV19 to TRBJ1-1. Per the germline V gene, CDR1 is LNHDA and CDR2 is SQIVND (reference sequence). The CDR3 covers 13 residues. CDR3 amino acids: CASSTGINTEAFF.

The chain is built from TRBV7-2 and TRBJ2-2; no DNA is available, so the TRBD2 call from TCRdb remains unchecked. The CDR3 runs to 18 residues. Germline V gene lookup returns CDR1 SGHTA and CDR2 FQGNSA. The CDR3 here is CASSLAGRLAGGAGELFF.

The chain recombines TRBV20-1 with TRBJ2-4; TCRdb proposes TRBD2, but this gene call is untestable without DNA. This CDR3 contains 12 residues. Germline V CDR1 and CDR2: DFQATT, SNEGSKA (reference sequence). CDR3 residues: CSASAGGNIQYF.

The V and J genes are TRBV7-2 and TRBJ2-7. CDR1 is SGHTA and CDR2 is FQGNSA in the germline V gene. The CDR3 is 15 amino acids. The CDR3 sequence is CASSLALAVSYEQYF.

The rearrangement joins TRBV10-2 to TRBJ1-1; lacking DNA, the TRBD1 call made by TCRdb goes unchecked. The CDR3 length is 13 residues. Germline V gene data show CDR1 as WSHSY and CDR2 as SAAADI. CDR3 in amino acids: CASRGTVGTEAFF.

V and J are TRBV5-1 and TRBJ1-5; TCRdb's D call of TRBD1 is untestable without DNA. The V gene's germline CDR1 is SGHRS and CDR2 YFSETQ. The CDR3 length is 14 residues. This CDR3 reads CASSLIPGDQPQHF.

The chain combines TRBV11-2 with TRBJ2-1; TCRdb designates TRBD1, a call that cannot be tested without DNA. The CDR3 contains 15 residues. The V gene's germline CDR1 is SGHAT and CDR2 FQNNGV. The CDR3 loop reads CASIDEGGSYNEQFF.

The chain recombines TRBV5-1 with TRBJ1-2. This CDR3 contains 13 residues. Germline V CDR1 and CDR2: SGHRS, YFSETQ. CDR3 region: CASSLDFSYGYTF. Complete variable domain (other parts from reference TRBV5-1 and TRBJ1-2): KAGVTQTPRYLIKTRGQQVTLSCSPISGHRSVSWYQQTPGQGLQFLFEYFSETQRNKGNFPGRFSGRQFSNSRSEMNVSTLELGDSALYLCASSLDFSYGYTFGSGTRLTVV.